One and the same sample provided the 23 T cell receptor beta chains below, sequenced in a study of T cell repertoires in cytomegalovirus infection (dated by TCRdb to the late 2010s). Sequencing relied on an Illumina HiSeq 1500. TCRdb itself trimmed the public reads at Q25 with fastp, ran MiXCR and retained productive beta chains. For every CDR3 protein sequence, its rows merge into one entry that carries the most common genes and DNA. This sample is represented by some 900,000 distinct CDR3 sequences; about 30% of them were singletons. The top ten clonotypes cover approximately 13% of the sample. The treatment or condition label of this sample denotes: in vitro stimulation with specific CMV peptide epitopes to enrich CMV-specific T cells. Their target antigens are unknown. The input for sequencing was cultured CD8+ T cells from PBMCs, taken from culture after CMV antigen stimulation. The receptors here all came from a human donor in good health (CMV status not recorded). Some clones in this sample may be carry-over from other donors' samples.

This clonotype was counted ten times or more. This sequence joins TRBV7-2 and TRBJ1-1; a weak D match, TRBD1 (5 bases). This CDR3 is built from 12 residues. The germline CDR1 and CDR2 sequences are SGHTA and FQGNSA. The ends were cut back, 7 bases at V and 4 bases at J, with 10 bases in the middle. The CDR3 region is CASTPGGTEAFF. The CDR3 nucleotides read TGTGCCAGCACCCCGGGGGGCACTGAAGCTTTCTTT.

This clonotype came up a few times. This chain links TRBV27 with TRBJ2-7, with D perhaps matching TRBD1 or TRBD2 (5 bases each). Germline loops: CDR1 MNHEY, CDR2 SMNVEV (reference sequence). The CDR3 is 15 amino acids. V lost 3 bases and J 0 bases, leaving 12 bases between the germline ends. The CDR3 loop reads CASSFIRDGSYEQYF. DNA of the CDR3: TGTGCCAGCAGTTTCATCCGGGACGGCTCCTACGAGCAGTACTTC.

This chain joins TRBV12-3 or TRBV12-4 and TRBJ2-1; 13 nucleotides align to TRBD2. V gave up 3 bases and J gave up 6 bases; unmatched junction bases: 5. This CDR3 is built from 16 residues. The DNA of the CDR3 is TGTGCCAGCAGTTTCACTAGCGGGGGGGCGGGCAATGAGCAGTTCTTC. Its translation: CASSFTSGGAGNEQFF.

This clonotype was observed a handful of times. The chain has TRBV4-1 and TRBJ1-6; D perhaps matches TRBD1 (5 bases). V shed 4 bases and J shed 8 bases, with 15 bases lying between them. CDR1 and CDR2 from the germline V gene are MGHRA and YSYEKL. CDR3 length equals 15 residues. DNA for the CDR3: TGCGCCAGCAGCCCCTACAGTGGGGACGATTCACCCCTCCACTTT. Translating it yields CASSPYSGDDSPLHF.

The count of this clonotype is one. The chain uses TRBV18 and TRBJ1-4; TRBD1 is a possible D gene (5 bases). The CDR3 sequence is 15 residues long. CDR1 is KGHSH, CDR2 LQKENI, per germline. V shed 0 bases and J shed 7 bases, with 12 bases lying between them. The CDR3 spells CASSPPDIGVEKLFF. CDR3 nucleotides: TGTGCCAGCTCACCACCCGATATAGGGGTTGAAAAACTGTTTTTT.

This clonotype has just one count. The rearrangement uses TRBV29-1 and TRBJ1-1; D unclear. The CDR3 length is 11 residues. Germline CDR1 reads SQVTM; CDR2 reads ANQGSEA. V was cut by 4 bases and J by 2 bases, with 5 bases left in between. CDR3 sequence reads: CSVVDNTEAFF. As DNA, the CDR3 is TGCAGCGTTGTCGACAACACTGAAGCTTTCTTT.

V gene TRBV3-1 combines with J gene TRBJ2-5; the D is unclear. Trimming took 1 base from V and 2 from J, leaving 8 bases between them. Germline CDR1 reads LGHDT; CDR2 reads YNNKEL (reference sequence). The CDR3 has 14 residues. CDR3 residues: CASSQVLQQETQYF. CDR3 nucleotide sequence: TGTGCCAGCAGCCAAGTGTTACAGCAAGAGACCCAGTACTTC.

This clonotype was observed a handful of times. V and J are TRBV29-1 and TRBJ1-1; D may be TRBD1 (5 bases). Looked up from germline, CDR1 is SQVTM and CDR2 is ANQGSEA. V was cut by 6 bases and J by 2 bases, with 13 bases left in between. There are 13 residues in the CDR3. In nucleotides, the CDR3 is TGCAGCGTGAGCGGACGGACAAACACTGAAGCTTTCTTT. It specifies CSVSGRTNTEAFF.

The V gene is TRBV7-9, the J gene TRBJ2-7; no clear D gene. The CDR3 runs to 13 residues. Germline V CDR1 and CDR2: SEHNR, FQNEAQ (reference sequence). The CDR3 bases are TGTGCCAGCAGCTCGCCGTGGAGTTACGATCAGTACGTC. This codes for CASSSPWSYDQYV.

The chain combines TRBV5-1 with TRBJ1-4; D gene unclear. CDR3 length equals 14 residues. Trimming pared 6 bases from V and 8 bases from J, leaving 17 bases between. CDR1 SGHRS and CDR2 YFSETQ come from the germline V gene. CDR3 residues: CASTSVGPWEKLFF. DNA of the CDR3: TGCGCCAGCACCTCAGTTGGGCCTTGGGAAAAACTGTTTTTT.

Of note for this clonotype: A much larger clone lies one base from this, so it may be a read error. This sequence joins TRBV5-5 and TRBJ1-2; maybe TRBD1 (6 bases). V lost 6 bases and J 7 bases, leaving 16 bases between the germline ends. Germline CDR1 reads SGHKS; CDR2 reads YYEKEE (reference sequence). The CDR3 consists of 13 residues. The CDR3 coding sequence is TGTGCCAGCAATAGATTTTTAGGGGGTGGCTACACCTTC. It yields the protein CASNRFLGGGYTF.

This clonotype was counted between two and nine times. The chain combines TRBV12-5 with TRBJ1-1, with a weak D call TRBD1 (6 bases). CDR1 is LGHNT and CDR2 is FRNRAP in the germline V gene. With 7 bases removed from V and 2 bases from J, the gap between germline ends came to 20 bases. CDR3 length: 16 residues. In DNA, the CDR3 is TGTGCTAGTGCCCCCCCCGCCGGGGGGCGAAACACTGAAGCTTTCTTT. Amino acids: CASAPPAGGRNTEAFF.

The chain is built from TRBV7-6 and TRBJ2-5; D could derive from TRBD1 or TRBD2 (5 bases each). The V end lost 5 bases, the J end lost 0 bases, and 13 bases lay between the germline ends. This CDR3 contains 15 residues. Germline V gene sequence: CDR1 SGHVS, CDR2 FNYEAQ. This CDR3 is CASSGEGRDQETQYF. The CDR3 DNA sequence: TGTGCCAGCAGCGGAGAGGGACGGGACCAAGAGACCCAGTACTTC.

This chain uses TRBV12-3 or TRBV12-4 with TRBJ2-1; weak D call: TRBD2 (6 bases). The CDR3 extends over 12 amino acids. V gave up 2 bases and J gave up 13 bases, with 12 bases separating them. Here the CDR3 reads CASSLSLAFQFF. In nucleotides, the CDR3 is TGTGCCAGCAGTTTATCCCTAGCGTTCCAGTTCTTC.

Points on this clonotype: A much more abundant neighbour one base away suggests this may be a read error. The chain recombines TRBV6-2 or TRBV6-3 with TRBJ1-1; D remains ambiguous. This CDR3 comprises 12 residues. The V gene's germline CDR1 is MNHEY and CDR2 SVGEGT. V lost 2 bases and J 3 bases, leaving 4 bases between the germline ends. This CDR3 is CASSYADTEAFF. The CDR3 nucleotides are TGTGCCAGCAGTTACGCGGACACTGAAGCTTTCTTT.

The chain has TRBV12-3 or TRBV12-4 and TRBJ1-1; D is uncertain. V was trimmed by 7 bases and J by 0 bases, leaving 18 bases between them. This CDR3 comprises 16 residues. The CDR3 sequence: CASTPVNGEMNTEAFF. The CDR3 coding sequence is TGTGCCAGCACCCCAGTGAACGGAGAGATGAACACTGAAGCTTTCTTT.

Worth noting for this clonotype: The junction shows a germline mismatch at one end, possibly a read error. The rearrangement links TRBV4-1 to TRBJ1-1; weak D call: TRBD1 (5 bases). In germline, CDR1 is MGHRA, CDR2 YSYEKL. The CDR3 is 18 residues long. The CDR3 DNA is TGCGCCAACAGCCAAGCCGAAATTGTTGGACACCGGAACACTGAAGCTTTCTTT. This sequence encodes CANSQAEIVGHRNTEAFF.

This clonotype has a count of ten or more. The chain links TRBV7-6 to TRBJ1-3, with 9 bases fitting TRBD1. The CDR3 covers 15 residues. From germline, CDR1 is SGHVS and CDR2 FNYEAQ. V shed 5 bases, J shed 2 bases, and the junction held 4 bases outside the gene matches. The CDR3 DNA reads as TGTGCCAGCAGCCCCGACAGGGGGACTGGAAACACCATATATTTT. It encodes CASSPDRGTGNTIYF.

This chain links TRBV6-2 or TRBV6-3 with TRBJ1-1; no definite D call. Trimming removed 6 bases at V and 5 bases at J, with 13 bases between. This CDR3 spans 13 amino acids. CDR1 MNHEY and CDR2 SVGEGT come from the germline V gene. DNA of the CDR3: TGTGCCAGCAGACTTATTGCGGAGACTGAAGCTTTCTTT. Its translation is CASRLIAETEAFF.

This rearrangement joins TRBV10-3 to TRBJ2-3; 7 nucleotides align to TRBD1. V was pared by 6 bases and J by 2 bases, with 8 bases of the junction left unmatched. The CDR3 loop spans 15 amino acids. CDR1 is ENHRY, CDR2 SYGVKD, per germline. This CDR3 is CAIRVGQVATDTQYF. The CDR3 nucleotides read TGTGCCATCAGGGTCGGACAGGTGGCCACAGATACGCAGTATTTT.

This sequence joins TRBV5-1 and TRBJ2-1; TRBD2 aligns across 13 bases. Losses at the gene ends were 0 bases for V and 8 bases for J; bases not matched to a gene: 8. Looked up from germline, CDR1 is SGHRS and CDR2 is YFSETQ. This CDR3 contains 17 residues. CDR3 coding DNA: TGCGCCAGCAGCTTGGGACTAGCGGGGGGCCTTAGGGATGAGCAGTTCTTC. This gives the protein CASSLGLAGGLRDEQFF.

This clonotype was seen a handful of times. The V call is TRBV11-2, the J call TRBJ1-2; TRBD1 might be the D (5 bases). Trimming removed 8 bases at V and 8 bases at J, with 15 bases between. The CDR3 loop spans 12 amino acids. Germline assignment: CDR1 SGHAT and CDR2 FQNNGV. The CDR3 sequence: CASARGGDGYTF. The CDR3 DNA reads as TGTGCCAGCGCCCGGGGAGGGGACGGCTACACCTTC.

The chain is built from TRBV18 and TRBJ2-1; the D gene is possibly TRBD1 (6 bases). Trimming stripped 6 bases from V and 3 bases from J, with 15 bases between. The CDR3 has 15 residues. Germline V lookup: CDR1 KGHSH, CDR2 LQKENI. The DNA for the CDR3 is TGTGCCAGCTCCCCAACGGACAGTTTCTACAATGAGCAGTTCTTC. It is translated as CASSPTDSFYNEQFF.